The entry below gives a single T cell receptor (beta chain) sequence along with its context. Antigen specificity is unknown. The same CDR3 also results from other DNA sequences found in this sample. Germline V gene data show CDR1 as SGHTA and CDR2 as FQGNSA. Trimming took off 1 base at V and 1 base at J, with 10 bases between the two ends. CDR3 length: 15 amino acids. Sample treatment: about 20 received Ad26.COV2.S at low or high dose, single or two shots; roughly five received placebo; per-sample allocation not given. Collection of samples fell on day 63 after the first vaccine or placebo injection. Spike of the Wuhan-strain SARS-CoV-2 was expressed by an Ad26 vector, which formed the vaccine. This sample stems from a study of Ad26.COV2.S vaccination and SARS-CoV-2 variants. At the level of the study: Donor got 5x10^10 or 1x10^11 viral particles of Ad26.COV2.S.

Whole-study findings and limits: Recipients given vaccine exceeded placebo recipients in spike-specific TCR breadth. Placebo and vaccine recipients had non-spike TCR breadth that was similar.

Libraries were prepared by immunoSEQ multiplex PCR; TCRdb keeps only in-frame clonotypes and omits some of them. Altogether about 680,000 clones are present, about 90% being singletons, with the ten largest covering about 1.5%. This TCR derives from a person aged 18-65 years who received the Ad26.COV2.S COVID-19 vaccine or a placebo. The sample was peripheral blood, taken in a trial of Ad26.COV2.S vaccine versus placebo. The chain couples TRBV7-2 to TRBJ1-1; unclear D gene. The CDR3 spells CASSLVAKGNTEAFF. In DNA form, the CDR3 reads TGTGCCAGCAGCTTAGTAGCGAAGGGGAACACTGAAGCTTTCTTT.